Listed below are T cell receptor beta chains from one sample, sequenced in a study of CD8+ T cells in alopecia areata. Here immunoSEQ multiplex PCR was the method, and the copy in TCRdb shows in-frame clones only, minus some. The table records just over 150,000 clones, about 71% of them present only once. The sequenced sample was CD4+ T cells sorted from blood, obtained at week 4, from a patient treated with tofacitinib. The receptor source for this set is a human donor with alopecia areata. Each CDR3 is given with its conserved first and last residue. Each record gives: J gene, V gene, clone size, D gene, CDR3 DNA, CDR3 protein. D genes are given only for firm matches. Rows may omit the clone size; those that give it use once, few, many or a size class.

TRBJ2-7 TRBV29-1 NA NA TGCAGCGTAGCTCCCGGGACCGGGGAGCAGTACTTC CSVAPGTGEQYF
TRBJ2-1 TRBV4-1 NA TRBD1 TGCGCCAGCAGCCAAGCGGACAGGGCTGGTCAGTTCTTC CASSQADRAGQFF
TRBJ2-5 TRBV6-5 few TRBD2 TGTGCCAGCAGTTCTAGCGGGGGGGCAGAGACCCAGTACTTC CASSSSGGAETQYF
TRBJ1-2 TRBV4-2 few NA TGTGCCAGCAGGCTCTACGCGATGGGCGGCTACACCTTC CASRLYAMGGYTF
TRBJ2-2 TRBV29-1 NA NA TGCAGCGTTGACAGGGGTAACACCGGGGAGCTGTTTTTT CSVDRGNTGELFF
TRBJ2-5 TRBV9 NA NA TGTGCCAGCAGCGTAGCAGAAGAGACCCAGTACTTC CASSVAEETQYF
TRBJ1-2 TRBV30 NA TRBD1 TGTGCCTGGGGTGGGGGACAGAGATACTACACCTTC CAWGGGQRYYTF
TRBJ2-2 TRBV2 NA NA TGTGCCAGCAGTGACAGAATCACCGGGGAGCTGTTTTTT CASSDRITGELFF
TRBJ2-5 TRBV19 few NA TGTGCCAGTAGTATTTCCGGGGAGACCCAGTACTTC CASSISGETQYF
TRBJ2-3 TRBV7-9 few NA TGTGCCAGCAGCCCGGGTGTAGGGGCGACGACAGATACGCAGTATTTT CASSPGVGATTDTQYF
TRBJ2-5 TRBV6-6 NA NA TGTGCCAGCACCCGGACAGTGGGCGAGACCCAGTACTTC CASTRTVGETQYF
TRBJ2-2 TRBV7-3 NA TRBD2 TGTGCCAGCAGCAGAAGCGGGGGTCCGAACACCGGGGAGCTGTTTTTT CASSRSGGPNTGELFF
TRBJ2-1 TRBV30 once NA TGTGCCTGGAGAGAGACTAGTTACAATGAGCAGTTCTTC CAWRETSYNEQFF
TRBJ1-2 TRBV30 NA NA TGTGCCTGGAGTGAGAGGTTACGGGCAAACTATGGCTACACCTTC CAWSERLRANYGYTF
TRBJ1-1 TRBV25-1 NA TRBD1 TGTGCCAGCAGTGGAAACAGGGGCACTGAAGCTTTCTTT CASSGNRGTEAFF
TRBJ1-2 TRBV19 NA NA TGTGCCAGTAGTATTCTCGGATTGGCCGACTATGGCTACACCTTC CASSILGLADYGYTF
TRBJ2-1 TRBV29-1 NA TRBD2 TGCAGCGTTGAAGAAAGTAGACTAGCTCGCTCCTACAATGAGCAGTTCTTC CSVEESRLARSYNEQFF
TRBJ1-4 TRBV30 NA NA TGTGCCTGGAGTTCGGCCGCAACTAATGAAAAACTGTTTTTT CAWSSAATNEKLFF
TRBJ1-6 TRBV5-1 few NA TGCGCCAGCAGCTTGGGCCCACGGGGTAATTCACCCCTCCACTTT CASSLGPRGNSPLHF
TRBJ2-5 TRBV29-1 NA NA TGCAGCGTTGAATTGACAGGGAGGCAAGAGACCCAGTACTTC CSVELTGRQETQYF
TRBJ2-1 TRBV7-3 NA NA TGTGCCAGCAGCTTATTCCGGACCGACAATGAGCAGTTCTTC CASSLFRTDNEQFF
TRBJ1-2 TRBV2 NA TRBD1 TGTGCCAGCAGTCCCCAGGGGGACTATGGCTACACCTTC CASSPQGDYGYTF
TRBJ1-2 TRBV5-1 NA NA TGCGCCAGCAACTCGGACGGTCCTAACTATGGCTACACCTTC CASNSDGPNYGYTF
TRBJ1-2 TRBV6-5 few NA TGTGCCAGCAGCCCTAGAGGGAGGGACTATGGCTACACCTTC CASSPRGRDYGYTF
TRBJ2-5 TRBV18 few NA TGTGCCAGCTCACCAGTAGGGGAAGAGACCCAGTACTTC CASSPVGEETQYF
TRBJ1-1 TRBV25-1 NA TRBD1 TGTGCCAGCTCGGACAGGGCAAGCACTGAAGCTTTCTTT CASSDRASTEAFF
TRBJ1-2 TRBV29-1 NA NA TGCAGCGTCGACAGGCTTAACTATGGCTACACCTTC CSVDRLNYGYTF
TRBJ2-5 TRBV7-6 NA NA TGTGCCAGCAGCCCAGGGGTAGGCGTTGAGACCCAGTACTTC CASSPGVGVETQYF
TRBJ2-1 TRBV7-6 NA NA TGTGCCAGCAGCTTAGGGCAGGGCGGCGATGAGCAGTTCTTC CASSLGQGGDEQFF
TRBJ2-7 TRBV11-2 NA NA TGTGCCAGCAGCTCCCCCTTGACAGGCGGGCACGAGCAGTACTTC CASSSPLTGGHEQYF
TRBJ2-3 TRBV29-1 NA TRBD2 TGCAGCGTCAGAGCGGGGGCCCTTCCAGATACGCAGTATTTT CSVRAGALPDTQYF
TRBJ1-4 TRBV20-1 NA NA TGCAGTGCCGGAGGGTCGGAAAAACTGTTTTTT CSAGGSEKLFF
TRBJ1-2 TRBV5-1 NA NA TGCGCCAGCAGCTTGGAGACGCCTAACTATGGCTACACCTTC CASSLETPNYGYTF
TRBJ2-1 TRBV5-1 NA NA TGCGCCAGCAGCCCGCTGGTCGTAGGGCATGAGCAGTTCTTC CASSPLVVGHEQFF
TRBJ1-5 TRBV27 few NA TGTGCCAGCAGTTCCGGAGGGGAGCCGGATCAGCCCCAGCATTTT CASSSGGEPDQPQHF
TRBJ1-4 TRBV25-1 NA NA TGTGCCACCTCATCCGGGAGGGGATCGGAAAAACTGTTTTTT CATSSGRGSEKLFF
TRBJ2-6 TRBV5-1 NA TRBD1 TGCGCCAGCAGCTTGTCCCGGACAGGGACTGGGGCCAACGTCCTGACTTTC CASSLSRTGTGANVLTF
TRBJ2-7 TRBV9 NA TRBD1 TGTGCCAGCAGCGTAAGGGACAGGGGCGGCGAGCAGTACTTC CASSVRDRGGEQYF
TRBJ1-1 TRBV30 NA NA TGTGCCTGGAGTTTAACGGGGAACACTGAAGCTTTCTTT CAWSLTGNTEAFF
TRBJ1-6 TRBV5-4 NA TRBD1 TGTGCCAGCAGCACTCCGACAGGGGAGATCAATTCACCCCTCCACTTT CASSTPTGEINSPLHF
TRBJ2-1 TRBV27 NA TRBD2 TGTGCCAGCAGTTCCTACTTGCGGGGGGGGTATGGTGAGCAGTTCTTC CASSSYLRGGYGEQFF